These 17 T cell receptor beta chains share one sample of origin, sequenced in a study of blood T cell repertoires in COVID-19. Produced via immunoSEQ multiplex PCR; TCRdb's table is partial and in-frame only. The table shows fewer than 450,000 clones, with roughly 84% occurring only once. The specimen was PBMCs or T cells enriched from blood (not recorded which). These receptors were taken from a woman younger than 45 who had recovered from COVID-19.

The J gene is TRBJ2-1, the V gene TRBV9; D unresolved. The germline V gene encodes CDR1 SGDLS and CDR2 YYNGEE. V gave up 0 bases and J gave up 5 bases, with 6 bases separating them. The CDR3 runs to 13 residues. CDR3 sequence: CASSVDTDNEQFF. The CDR3 nucleotides are TGTGCCAGCAGCGTAGATACAGACAATGAGCAGTTCTTC.

CDR3 region: CASRRQGRGEDTQYF. The CDR3 region has the DNA TGTGCCAGCAGAAGACAGGGGCGAGGGGAAGATACGCAGTATTTT. The chain is built from TRBV27 and TRBJ2-3, with 8 positions matching TRBD1. Germline CDR1 is MNHEY and CDR2 is SMNVEV (reference sequence). Trimming at V came to 6 bases and at J to 5 bases, leaving 10 bases not matched to a gene. This CDR3 is built from 15 residues.

This chain connects TRBV7-2 to TRBJ1-1; TRBD1 agrees at 7 bases. The J segment lost 0 bases and the V segment lost 1 base, leaving 5 bases of the junction unmatched. The CDR3 totals 16 residues. From germline, CDR1 is SGHTA and CDR2 FQGNSA. Here the CDR3 reads CASSLGTGRMNTEAFF. The CDR3 DNA reads TGTGCCAGCAGCTTAGGGACAGGCCGGATGAACACTGAAGCTTTCTTT.

V is TRBV18 and J is TRBJ1-1; the D gene is possibly TRBD1 (5 bases). V gave up 5 bases and J gave up 1 base, with 14 bases separating them. The germline V gene has CDR1 KGHSH and CDR2 LQKENI. The CDR3 spans 15 residues. The CDR3 nucleotides read TGTGCCAGCTCAGCAAGACAGCGACAGAACACTGAAGCTTTCTTT. Protein product: CASSARQRQNTEAFF.

The V and J genes are TRBV3-1 (or the pseudogene TRBV3-2) and TRBJ1-2; D gene ambiguous. Looked up from germline, CDR1 is LGHDT and CDR2 is YNNKEL (reference sequence). Trimming removed 0 bases from V and 8 bases from J, with 10 bases in between. The CDR3 loop spans 13 amino acids. CDR3 region: CASSQDLDRGYTF. In DNA, the CDR3 is TGTGCCAGCAGCCAAGATCTTGATCGGGGCTACACCTTC.

This chain links TRBV7-8 with TRBJ1-4; D not certain. V lost 0 bases and J lost 4, with 3 bases in between. The germline CDR1 and CDR2 sequences are SGHVS and FQNEAQ. This CDR3 comprises 13 residues. The CDR3 here is CASSLAHNEKLFF. The CDR3 bases are TGTGCCAGCAGCTTAGCCCATAATGAAAAACTGTTTTTT.

This chain joins TRBV4-3 and TRBJ2-3; possibly TRBD1 for D (6 bases). There are 16 residues in the CDR3. Trimming took 0 bases from V and 4 from J, leaving 14 bases between them. CDR1 is LGHNA, CDR2 YSLEER, per germline. The CDR3 DNA follows: TGCGCCAGCAGCCAAGATAGGAACAGGGTCTCAGATACGCAGTATTTT. Translated: CASSQDRNRVSDTQYF.

This chain connects TRBV25-1 to TRBJ1-1, with 8 bases identical to TRBD1. CDR3 length: 14 residues. Per germline, CDR1 MGHDK and CDR2 SYGVNS. V trimming: 4 bases; J trimming: 0 bases; junction bases outside the gene matches: 1. The CDR3 here is CASSGTGLNTEAFF. For the CDR3, the DNA is TGTGCCAGCAGTGGGACAGGGCTGAACACTGAAGCTTTCTTT.

The gene calls are TRBV6-5 and TRBJ1-1; D gene ambiguous. Germline V gene sequence: CDR1 MNHEY, CDR2 SVGAGI. V lost 6 bases and J lost 2, with 13 bases in between. This CDR3 has 14 residues. In DNA form, the CDR3 reads TGTGCCAGCAGCGGATCGGCGGGTAACACTGAAGCTTTCTTT. Translation: CASSGSAGNTEAFF.

This rearrangement joins TRBV3-1 (or the pseudogene TRBV3-2) to TRBJ1-3, with 7 nucleotides matching TRBD1. Germline V lookup: CDR1 LGHDT, CDR2 YNNKEL (reference sequence). The junction had 6 bases not matched to a gene; V was cut back by 4 bases and J by 3 bases. This CDR3 spans 15 amino acids. The CDR3 sequence: CASSRTDRDGNTIYF. Written as DNA, the CDR3 is TGTGCCAGCAGCCGAACAGACAGGGATGGAAACACCATATATTTT.

The chain combines TRBV7-2 with TRBJ1-4; 8 positions agree with TRBD1. The germline V gene encodes CDR1 SGHTA and CDR2 FQGNSA. CDR3 size: 16 residues. Trimming took 0 bases from V and 2 from J; bases not matched to a gene: 2. CDR3 loop: CASSLASGGTNEKLFF. Written as DNA, the CDR3 is TGTGCCAGCAGCTTAGCCTCAGGGGGCACTAATGAAAAACTGTTTTTT. The entire variable domain, with the rest obtained from reference TRBV7-2 and TRBJ1-4, is as follows: GAGVSQSPSNKVTEKGKDVELRCDPISGHTALYWYRQSLGQGLEFLIYFQGNSAPDKSGLPSDRFSAERTGGSVSTLTIQRTQQEDSAVYLCASSLASGGTNEKLFFGSGTQLSVL.

This clone was detected once. V usage is TRBV6-6 and J usage is TRBJ1-5; D remains unclear. V was pared by 2 bases and J by 6 bases, with 8 bases between. This CDR3 is 13 amino acids long. Germline V gives CDR1 MNHNY, CDR2 SVGAGI (reference sequence). Here the CDR3 reads CASSYTGLQPQHF. In DNA form, the CDR3 reads TGTGCCAGCAGTTACACTGGTCTTCAGCCCCAGCATTTT.

The rearrangement uses TRBV2 and TRBJ1-3, with TRBD1 matching over 8 bases. The CDR3 totals 14 residues. The germline CDR1 and CDR2 sequences are SNHLY and FYNNEI. V shed 5 bases, J shed 3 bases, and the junction held 3 bases outside the gene matches. This chain's CDR3 is CASSLTGVGNTIYF. The CDR3 DNA sequence: TGTGCCAGCAGTTTGACAGGGGTTGGAAACACCATATATTTT.

The chain couples TRBV2 to TRBJ2-3; no clear D gene. Germline V gene sequence: CDR1 SNHLY, CDR2 FYNNEI. The CDR3 extends over 14 amino acids. V was cut by 6 bases and J by 1 base, with 11 bases left in between. CDR3 sequence reads: CASRIAPGTDTQYF. DNA of the CDR3: TGTGCCAGCAGAATAGCACCTGGCACAGATACGCAGTATTTT.

This sequence joins TRBV29-1 and TRBJ1-3; 8 bases fit TRBD1. The trim removed 4 bases at V and 8 bases at J, leaving 13 bases unmatched. CDR1 and CDR2 from the germline V gene are SQVTM and ANQGSEA. CDR3 length: 15 amino acids. In DNA, the CDR3 is TGCAGCGTTGTTGCGACCCCGGGACAGGCGGACACCATATATTTT. Translation: CSVVATPGQADTIYF.

The genes are TRBV4-2 and TRBJ1-1, with TRBD1 as a possible D gene (6 bases). CDR1 is LGHNA and CDR2 is YNFKEQ in the germline V gene. V lost 4 bases and J lost 3, with 21 bases in between. The CDR3 length is 17 residues. DNA for the CDR3: TGTGCCAGCAGCCCGAACTCGTTTTACAGGGCCGACACTGAAGCTTTCTTT. Amino acid sequence: CASSPNSFYRADTEAFF.

This chain uses TRBV28 with TRBJ1-1; D is perhaps TRBD1 (6 bases). Germline V CDR1 and CDR2: MDHEN, SYDVKM. V was clipped by 6 bases and J by 3 bases, with 20 bases between them. The CDR3 spans 16 residues. CDR3 amino acids: CASSKSGGTSDTEAFF. As DNA, the CDR3 is TGTGCCAGCAGCAAGAGCGGGGGCACGTCGGACACTGAAGCTTTCTTT.